Each of the 24 T cell receptor beta chains below was sequenced from the same sample in a study of T cells in Graves' hyperthyroidism and ophthalmopathy. The TCR beta CDR3 regions underwent amplification using RNA transcripts as the source. During a first-round RT-PCR of the TCR CDR3, the HTBI primer set was used. TCRdb independently ran MiXCR on the multiplex PCR reads; one entry per CDR3 protein. The sample yields roughly 500,000 distinct CDR3 sequences, 15% to 20% seen once. Sequences were obtained from blood. These receptors were taken from a woman aged 30 to 39 with Graves' ophthalmopathy.

V and J are TRBV11-2 and TRBJ1-1; no firm D call. Trimming took off 5 bases at V and 4 bases at J, with 11 bases between the two ends. CDR3 size: 13 residues. Germline V lookup: CDR1 SGHAT, CDR2 FQNNGV. This CDR3 reads CASSLIPFTEAFF. In DNA, the CDR3 is TGTGCCAGCAGCCTTATACCATTCACTGAAGCTTTCTTT.

This clonotype has a count of ten or more. The chain has TRBV5-1 and TRBJ1-1; maybe TRBD1 (6 bases). Trimming left V 0 bases short and J 3 bases short, with 12 bases between. The CDR3 runs 15 residues. Germline V CDR1 and CDR2: SGHRS, YFSETQ. Here the CDR3 DNA reads TGCGCCAGCAGCTTGGAACGGGGGCGCGACACTGAAGCTTTCTTT. Its translation: CASSLERGRDTEAFF. The full variable domain, rest sourced from reference TRBV5-1 and TRBJ1-1, is KAGVTQTPRYLIKTRGQQVTLSCSPISGHRSVSWYQQTPGQGLQFLFEYFSETQRNKGNFPGRFSGRQFSNSRSEMNVSTLELGDSALYLCASSLERGRDTEAFFGQGTRLTVV.

This clonotype appeared once. The chain carries TRBV20-1 and TRBJ2-7, with D maybe TRBD1 (6 bases). CDR1 is DFQATT, CDR2 SNEGSKA, per germline (reference sequence). This CDR3 has 12 residues. V lost 2 bases, J lost 3 bases, and 8 bases lay in between. As DNA, the CDR3 is TGCAGTGCTAGACAGGGGTTCTACGAGCAGTACTTC. Translation: CSARQGFYEQYF.

This clonotype was seen at least ten times. The chain couples TRBV28 to TRBJ2-7, with D tentatively TRBD2 (5 bases). From germline, CDR1 is MDHEN and CDR2 SYDVKM. Trimming cost V 7 bases and J 5 bases, with 12 bases left between them. CDR3 length equals 12 residues. The CDR3 spells CASISGENEQYF. The CDR3 DNA reads TGTGCCAGCATCAGTGGGGAGAACGAGCAGTACTTC.

This chain joins TRBV27 and TRBJ2-7; tentatively, D is TRBD2 (6 bases). Germline CDR1 MNHEY, CDR2 SMNVEV (reference sequence). The CDR3 spans 14 residues. Trimming took off 2 bases at V and 0 bases at J, with 8 bases between the two ends. The CDR3 nucleotides are TGTGCCAGCAGTTTACGGGAGAGCTCCTACGAGCAGTACTTC. Its protein is CASSLRESSYEQYF.

This clonotype was picked up a small number of times. The chain combines TRBV7-2 with TRBJ1-3; D unresolved. CDR1 is SGHTA and CDR2 is FQGNSA in the germline V gene. This CDR3 comprises 13 residues. The ends were cut back, 0 bases at V and 3 bases at J, with 3 bases in the middle. CDR3 nucleotide sequence: TGTGCCAGCAGCTTAGCAGTTGGAAACACCATATATTTT. Translation: CASSLAVGNTIYF.

This clonotype was recorded a few times. The chain links TRBV7-9 to TRBJ2-5; tentatively, D is TRBD2 (6 bases). The CDR3 is 14 amino acids. The germline V and J ends were trimmed by 2 bases and 3 bases, with 10 bases remaining between them. The germline V gene encodes CDR1 SEHNR and CDR2 FQNEAQ (reference sequence). CDR3 amino acids: CASSLNPGEETQYF. CDR3 coding DNA: TGTGCCAGCAGCTTAAATCCGGGGGAAGAGACCCAGTACTTC.

The chain has TRBV7-9 and TRBJ2-1; TRBD1 aligns across 11 bases. V shed 4 bases, J shed 9 bases, and the junction held 5 bases outside the gene matches. This CDR3 has 14 residues. Germline CDR1 and CDR2: SEHNR and FQNEAQ (reference sequence). CDR3 coding DNA: TGTGCCAGCAGCTCCAGGACAGGGGGCTTTGAGCAGTTCTTC. This translates into CASSSRTGGFEQFF.

This clonotype was observed once. This chain links TRBV5-1 with TRBJ1-1; the D gene is possibly TRBD1 (6 bases). CDR1 SGHRS and CDR2 YFSETQ come from the germline V gene. The CDR3 totals 14 residues. Trimming cost V 4 bases and J 0 bases, with 10 bases left between them. The CDR3 loop is CASSQDSMNTEAFF. Here the CDR3 DNA reads TGCGCCAGCAGCCAGGACAGCATGAACACTGAAGCTTTCTTT.

This clonotype came up many times. The chain links TRBV6-2 or TRBV6-3 to TRBJ1-1, with D hard to call. The CDR3 sequence is 12 residues long. The germline V and J ends were trimmed by 7 bases and 1 base, with 7 bases remaining between them. CDR1 is MNHEY and CDR2 is SVGEGT in the germline V gene. The CDR3 nucleotides read TGTGCCAGCAACGAGGGGAACACTGAAGCTTTCTTT. It specifies CASNEGNTEAFF.

This clonotype has only one observation. The chain uses TRBV2 and TRBJ1-1; 8 positions agree with TRBD1. Germline trimming cut 8 bases from V and 5 bases from J; bases unmatched to any gene: 7. Germline CDR1 reads SNHLY; CDR2 reads FYNNEI. This CDR3 contains 13 residues. The CDR3 nucleotides are TGTGCCAGCTGTTACAGGGGGTATACTGAAGCTTTCTTT. This codes for CASCYRGYTEAFF.

This clonotype has a count of ten or more. V and J are TRBV28 and TRBJ1-5; D possibly corresponds to TRBD1 (5 bases). Germline V gene lookup returns CDR1 MDHEN and CDR2 SYDVKM. With 2 bases removed from V and 5 bases from J, the gap between germline ends came to 13 bases. The CDR3 sequence is 15 residues long. CDR3 sequence (DNA): TGTGCCAGCAGTTTACCAGCAGGGAGGGATCAGCCCCAGCATTTT. It encodes CASSLPAGRDQPQHF.

This clonotype has only a few counts. This rearrangement joins TRBV7-4 to TRBJ2-4; D possibly corresponds to TRBD1 (5 bases). Trimming pared 7 bases from V and 1 base from J, leaving 5 bases between. This CDR3 spans 12 amino acids. Germline V gene lookup returns CDR1 SGHVT and CDR2 SQSDAQ. The CDR3 nucleotides read TGTGCCAGCAAGGGGGCCAAAAACATTCAGTACTTC. Protein sequence: CASKGAKNIQYF.

In the case of this clonotype: A read error may be the cause here, since a much bigger clone is one base away. The V and J genes are TRBV12-3 or TRBV12-4 and TRBJ1-1, with TRBD1 matching over 8 bases. Trimming cost V 2 bases and J 4 bases; bases outside gene matches: 9. The CDR3 sequence is 16 residues long. This CDR3 reads CASSLTQGASGTEAFF. Written as DNA, the CDR3 is TGTGCCAGCAGTTTAACGCAGGGGGCGAGCGGCACTGAAGCTTTCTTT.

The V call is TRBV6-6, the J call TRBJ2-7; the match to TRBD2 covers 7 bases. Germline values: CDR1 MNHNY, CDR2 SVGAGI (reference sequence). The CDR3 is 16 amino acids. V lost 0 bases and J lost 3; bases outside the gene matches: 8. CDR3 coding DNA: TGTGCCAGCAGTTACTCGGAGCTAGCGGTAAACTACGAGCAGTACTTC. Translated: CASSYSELAVNYEQYF.

The sample holds many counts of this clonotype. The genes are TRBV6-1 and TRBJ1-1; maybe TRBD1 (5 bases). The CDR3 extends over 13 amino acids. V shed 8 bases and J shed 0 bases, with 10 bases lying between them. The V gene's germline CDR1 is MNHNS and CDR2 SASEGT. The CDR3 DNA is TGTGCCAGCGAAGAGGGGATGAACACTGAAGCTTTCTTT. This gives the protein CASEEGMNTEAFF.

The rearrangement joins TRBV29-1 to TRBJ2-3, with TRBD2 identical over 8 bases. The CDR3 is 12 amino acids. J was trimmed by 4 bases and V by 3 bases; bases with no gene match: 0. Germline loops: CDR1 SQVTM, CDR2 ANQGSEA. DNA of the CDR3: TGCAGCGTTGACGGGGGGGCAGATACGCAGTATTTT. It codes for CSVDGGADTQYF.

This clonotype came up many times. This sequence joins TRBV11-1 and TRBJ1-2; perhaps TRBD1 as D (6 bases). Germline CDR1 and CDR2: SGHAT and FQDESV (reference sequence). The germline V and J ends were trimmed by 6 bases and 8 bases, with 22 bases remaining between them. This CDR3 is 15 amino acids long. Written as DNA, the CDR3 is TGTGCCAGCAGACCACAGGGAGCCAGCTTCGGGGGCTACACCTTC. The encoded protein is CASRPQGASFGGYTF.

This clonotype was found many times. The V gene is TRBV7-9, the J gene TRBJ2-7; perhaps TRBD2 as D (7 bases). Germline V lookup: CDR1 SEHNR, CDR2 FQNEAQ (reference sequence). V dropped 0 bases and J dropped 5 bases, with 17 bases sitting between them. This CDR3 is built from 16 residues. The CDR3 sequence: CASSLAGDGGRHEQYF. CDR3 in DNA: TGTGCCAGCAGCTTAGCCGGAGACGGGGGGCGCCACGAGCAGTACTTC.

A few counts support this clonotype. This chain joins TRBV27 and TRBJ1-2; 10 nucleotides align to TRBD1. Germline V CDR1 and CDR2: MNHEY, SMNVEV (reference sequence). Unmatched junction bases numbered 11, after V lost 6 bases and J lost 4 bases. The CDR3 is 16 residues long. CDR3 coding DNA: TGTGCCAGCAGCCCTGACAGGGGGCGCAGTCCCTATGGCTACACCTTC. Residues: CASSPDRGRSPYGYTF.

The genes are TRBV6-9 and TRBJ2-4; a weak D match, TRBD2 (6 bases). V gave up 3 bases and J gave up 0 bases, with 18 bases separating them. The CDR3 is 18 residues long. Germline V lookup: CDR1 MNHGY, CDR2 SVAAGI. Here the CDR3 DNA reads TGTGCCAGCAGTTACAGGAGGAGAGGCGGGATAGCCAAAAACATTCAGTACTTC. It is translated as CASSYRRRGGIAKNIQYF.

This clonotype was recorded at least ten times. The chain couples TRBV6-1 to TRBJ1-5, with TRBD1 as a possible D gene (5 bases). V gave up 3 bases and J gave up 7 bases, with 16 bases separating them. This CDR3 is 15 amino acids long. The V gene's germline CDR1 is MNHNS and CDR2 SASEGT. CDR3 DNA sequence: TGTGCCAGCAGTGACGGATTTCGGGGGAGACAGCCCCAGCATTTT. Translation: CASSDGFRGRQPQHF.

This chain joins TRBV4-3 and TRBJ2-7, with 13 bases identical to TRBD2. Looked up from germline, CDR1 is LGHNA and CDR2 is YSLEER. This CDR3 has 15 amino acids. V dropped 3 bases and J dropped 7; count of bases not matched to a gene: 6. The CDR3 DNA reads as TGCGCCAGCAGCCAGGGACTAGCGGGAACTGGGGAGCAGTACTTC. It yields the protein CASSQGLAGTGEQYF.

The chain uses TRBV6-1 and TRBJ2-1, with 14 bases that match TRBD2. Losses at the gene ends were 3 bases for V and 6 bases for J; bases not matched to a gene: 13. The CDR3 covers 19 residues. From germline, CDR1 is MNHNS and CDR2 SASEGT. The chain's CDR3 is CASSESLTSGRAVGNEQFF. The CDR3 nucleotides read TGTGCCAGCAGTGAGAGCCTGACTAGCGGGAGGGCCGTGGGCAATGAGCAGTTCTTC.